Below are 30 T cell receptor beta chains sequenced from a single sample in a study of blood T cell repertoires in COVID-19. Profiling relied on immunoSEQ multiplex PCR, and the TCRdb table lists in-frame clones only, not all of them. Here the sample spans approximately 240,000 clones, 83% being singletons. The sequencing sample was made of peripheral blood. These receptors were collected from a woman between 25 and 40 years old with COVID-19, enrolled during active disease.

This chain connects TRBV5-1 to TRBJ1-2; 11 positions match TRBD1. Trimming removed 0 bases from V and 4 bases from J; junction bases left unmatched: 11. The CDR3 runs 18 residues. CDR1 SGHRS and CDR2 YFSETQ come from the germline V gene. CDR3 DNA sequence: TGCGCCAGCAGCTTGGCCCGAGGACAGGGGGCGCCGAGCTATGGCTACACCTTC. Its protein product is CASSLARGQGAPSYGYTF.

V usage is TRBV6-5 and J usage is TRBJ2-5; 9 nucleotides line up with TRBD2. Germline loops: CDR1 MNHEY, CDR2 SVGAGI. V lost 4 bases to trimming and J lost 4 bases; unmatched junction nucleotides: 1. The length of the CDR3 is 13 residues. Here the CDR3 reads CASSFSGRETQYF. CDR3 nucleotide sequence: TGTGCCAGCAGTTTTAGCGGGAGAGAGACCCAGTACTTC.

The rearrangement uses TRBV5-1 and TRBJ2-7; a possible D gene is TRBD2 (5 bases). Germline V gives CDR1 SGHRS, CDR2 YFSETQ. The length of the CDR3 is 14 residues. V was shortened by 0 bases and J by 5 bases, with 12 bases between the two germline ends. In DNA, the CDR3 is TGCGCCAGCAGCTTGGATCCGGGATCCGACGAGCAGTACTTC. Translated, it gives CASSLDPGSDEQYF.

The V and J genes are TRBV9 and TRBJ2-3, with 8 bases matching TRBD1. Germline lookup yields CDR1 SGDLS and CDR2 YYNGEE. The CDR3 consists of 17 residues. After removal of 4 bases from V and 2 bases from J, the junction contained 12 bases not matched to a gene. CDR3: CASSPGTGLRFTDTQYF. CDR3 bases: TGTGCCAGCAGCCCCGGGACAGGTCTTCGTTTCACAGATACGCAGTATTTT. The variable domain in full, completed from reference TRBV9 and TRBJ2-3, reads DSGVTQTPKHLITATGQRVTLRCSPRSGDLSVYWYQQSLDQGLQFLIQYYNGEERAKGNILERFSAQQFPDLHSELNLSSLELGDSALYFCASSPGTGLRFTDTQYFGPGTRLTVL.

This clone has more than one count but fewer than ten. This rearrangement joins TRBV24-1 to TRBJ2-3; D is possibly TRBD2 (6 bases). Per germline, CDR1 KGHDR and CDR2 SFDVKD. Trimming took off 4 bases at V and 2 bases at J, with 18 bases between the two ends. CDR3 length: 17 residues. The CDR3 DNA is TGTGCCACCAGTGACCCGAAACCGGGACTTCACACAGATACGCAGTATTTT. The encoded protein is CATSDPKPGLHTDTQYF.

The chain has TRBV19 and TRBJ1-5; 8 bases map to TRBD1. CDR1 and CDR2 (germline): LNHDA, SQIVND (reference sequence). The J segment lost 5 bases and the V segment lost 7 bases, leaving 7 bases of the junction unmatched. The CDR3 has 14 residues. The DNA for the CDR3 is TGTGCCAGTACCAGGACAGGGAGAGATCAGCCCCAGCATTTT. This gives the protein CASTRTGRDQPQHF.

The chain has TRBV30 and TRBJ2-5, with TRBD1 matching over 7 bases. The CDR3 extends over 14 amino acids. Germline V lookup: CDR1 GTSNPN, CDR2 SVGIG (reference sequence). The ends lost 0 bases at V and 4 bases at J; junction bases unmatched: 5. In nucleotides, the CDR3 is TGTGCCTGGAGTGTGGGACGACAGGGAGAGACCCAGTACTTC. Translated, it gives CAWSVGRQGETQYF.

The sample holds one count of this clone. This rearrangement joins TRBV5-4 to TRBJ1-2; TRBD1 aligns across 7 bases. V dropped 4 bases and J dropped 4; count of bases not matched to a gene: 7. The CDR3 extends over 14 amino acids. Germline V gives CDR1 SGHNT, CDR2 YYREEE (reference sequence). CDR3 sequence (DNA): TGTGCCAGCAGCCGGGTCCGGGACAGCTATGGCTACACCTTC. Translating it yields CASSRVRDSYGYTF.

The V and J genes are TRBV7-2 and TRBJ1-1, with a tentative D call TRBD1 (5 bases). Trimming stripped 6 bases from V and 8 bases from J, with 16 bases between. CDR1 and CDR2 (germline): SGHTA, FQGNSA. The CDR3 loop spans 13 amino acids. The DNA of the CDR3 is TGTGCCAGCAGTCCAGGGCGGGGCTTAGAAGCTTTCTTT. The encoded protein is CASSPGRGLEAFF.

Written as DNA, the CDR3 is TGTGCCAGCAGCCTTAGCAGGGGGGTGGAGACCCAGTACTTC. Its translation: CASSLSRGVETQYF. This sequence joins TRBV3-1 (or the pseudogene TRBV3-2) and TRBJ2-5, with TRBD1 as a possible D gene (7 bases). The V gene lost 4 bases and the J gene lost 5 bases, with 14 bases spanning the gap. CDR3 length equals 14 residues. Germline CDR1 reads LGHDT; CDR2 reads YNNKEL (reference sequence).

The chain has TRBV6-4 and TRBJ2-6; the D gene is possibly TRBD2 (6 bases). Trimming stripped 2 bases from V and 2 bases from J, with 7 bases between. The CDR3 sequence is 15 residues long. The germline V gene encodes CDR1 MRHNA and CDR2 SNTAGT. Here the CDR3 reads CASSDAGTGANVLTF. The CDR3 DNA reads as TGTGCCAGCAGTGACGCGGGGACTGGGGCCAACGTCCTGACTTTC.

The rearrangement uses TRBV5-8 and TRBJ1-1, with unresolved D. V dropped 0 bases and J dropped 6 bases, with 3 bases sitting between them. The CDR3 is 11 amino acids. The germline CDR1 and CDR2 sequences are SGHTS and YDEGEE. The CDR3 sequence is CASSLVAEAFF. The CDR3 nucleotides read TGTGCCAGCAGCTTGGTCGCTGAAGCTTTCTTT.

The rearrangement links TRBV3-1 (or the pseudogene TRBV3-2) to TRBJ1-2; the D is unclear. The germline gives CDR1 LGHDT, CDR2 YNNKEL (reference sequence). V was shortened by 7 bases and J by 4 bases, with 13 bases between the two germline ends. The CDR3 has 13 residues. The CDR3 protein is CASKSESTYGYTF. DNA for the CDR3: TGTGCCAGCAAATCCGAGAGCACCTATGGCTACACCTTC.

V is TRBV6-5 and J is TRBJ1-3; D is uncertain. The CDR3 loop spans 13 amino acids. With 6 bases removed from V and 7 bases from J, the gap between germline ends came to 13 bases. Germline CDR1 and CDR2: MNHEY and SVGAGI. The CDR3: CASRPSFGNTIYF. The CDR3 DNA is TGTGCCAGCAGGCCAAGCTTCGGGAACACCATATATTTT.

The chain couples TRBV30 to TRBJ2-1; the match to TRBD2 covers 10 bases. V shed 3 bases, J shed 9 bases, and the junction held 11 bases outside the gene matches. Germline values: CDR1 GTSNPN, CDR2 SVGIG (reference sequence). The CDR3 runs 15 residues. The CDR3 here is CAWRGPSGSFGEQFF. The DNA of the CDR3 is TGTGCCTGGAGGGGCCCTAGCGGGAGTTTCGGTGAGCAGTTCTTC.

The chain uses TRBV18 and TRBJ1-3, with D unclear. CDR3 length: 16 amino acids. Trimming left V 0 bases short and J 0 bases short, with 9 bases between. Germline V lookup: CDR1 KGHSH, CDR2 LQKENI. The CDR3 is CASSPPYSHSGNTIYF. In DNA form, the CDR3 reads TGTGCCAGCTCACCACCATACTCTCACTCTGGAAACACCATATATTTT.

The rearrangement uses TRBV10-3 and TRBJ2-5; 8 bases line up with TRBD2. The CDR3 has 13 residues. Germline CDR1 and CDR2: ENHRY and SYGVKD. V was clipped by 7 bases and J by 4 bases; unmatched bases: 5. CDR3 residues: CAITGRVGETQYF. The CDR3 DNA is TGTGCCATCACCGGGAGGGTAGGAGAGACCCAGTACTTC.

This chain uses TRBV27 with TRBJ2-1; possibly TRBD2 for D (6 bases). The CDR3 runs 14 residues. The germline gives CDR1 MNHEY, CDR2 SMNVEV (reference sequence). Trimming pared 10 bases from V and 7 bases from J, leaving 20 bases between. The CDR3 protein is CAISGSPRGNEQFF. CDR3 coding DNA: TGTGCCATCTCCGGGAGCCCTCGGGGGAATGAGCAGTTCTTC.

This chain uses TRBV19 with TRBJ1-3; D possibly corresponds to TRBD1 (6 bases). The CDR3 loop spans 12 amino acids. V gave up 8 bases and J gave up 7 bases, with 12 bases separating them. Looked up from germline, CDR1 is LNHDA and CDR2 is SQIVND (reference sequence). As DNA, the CDR3 is TGTGCCAGTCGTCAGGGGTGGAACACCATATATTTT. It encodes CASRQGWNTIYF.

CDR3 nucleotide sequence: TGTGCCAGCACCCCCCGGACAGACGGAATTTCACCCCTCCACTTT. Amino acid sequence: CASTPRTDGISPLHF. V and J are TRBV6-5 and TRBJ1-6; perhaps TRBD1 as D (6 bases). CDR1 and CDR2 (germline): MNHEY, SVGAGI. The CDR3 sequence is 15 residues long. Trimming cost V 7 bases and J 9 bases, with 19 bases left between them.

This rearrangement joins TRBV27 to TRBJ2-2; TRBD1 might be the D (6 bases). CDR3 length: 15 residues. With 3 bases removed from V and 6 bases from J, the gap between germline ends came to 14 bases. CDR1 and CDR2 from the germline V gene are MNHEY and SMNVEV (reference sequence). CDR3 loop: CASSFPGHLPGELFF. CDR3 DNA sequence: TGTGCCAGCAGTTTCCCGGGACACCTACCCGGGGAGCTGTTTTTT.

This clone was recorded only once. This rearrangement joins TRBV27 to TRBJ2-5; possibly TRBD2 for D (7 bases). The germline V and J ends were trimmed by 6 bases and 4 bases, with 18 bases remaining between them. CDR3 size: 15 residues. CDR1 and CDR2 (germline): MNHEY, SMNVEV (reference sequence). Here the CDR3 DNA reads TGTGCCAGCAGCCTTGCTCGGGGGGCTGGAGAGACCCAGTACTTC. It translates to CASSLARGAGETQYF.

A single count supports this clone. The chain is built from TRBV19 and TRBJ2-7; no definite D call. The CDR3 is 15 residues long. Trimming pared 0 bases from V and 0 bases from J, leaving 9 bases between. The V gene's germline CDR1 is LNHDA and CDR2 SQIVND (reference sequence). CDR3 sequence (DNA): TGTGCCAGTAGTATAGACTACGAAAGCTCCTACGAGCAGTACTTC. Amino acid sequence: CASSIDYESSYEQYF.

The V gene is TRBV7-6, the J gene TRBJ2-3, with TRBD1 matching over 8 bases. After removal of 6 bases from V and 1 base from J, the junction contained 9 bases not matched to a gene. This CDR3 contains 16 residues. CDR1 is SGHVS, CDR2 FNYEAQ, per germline. For the CDR3, the DNA is TGTGCCAGCAGGGATGGACAGGGCGGGGGCACAGATACGCAGTATTTT. As protein: CASRDGQGGGTDTQYF.

The V call is TRBV10-3, the J call TRBJ2-7; D remains unclear. Germline V gene lookup returns CDR1 ENHRY and CDR2 SYGVKD. Trimming left V 3 bases short and J 1 base short, with 10 bases between. This CDR3 region has 14 residues. The CDR3 coding sequence is TGTGCCATCAGTGATCAAACAGAATCCTACGAGCAGTACTTC. Translating it yields CAISDQTESYEQYF.

The chain links TRBV30 to TRBJ1-1; D is ambiguous. CDR1 GTSNPN and CDR2 SVGIG come from the germline V gene (reference sequence). Trimming shortened V by 1 base and J by 3 bases, and 15 bases separated the two germline ends. This CDR3 has 15 amino acids. The CDR3 DNA follows: TGTGCCTGGAGTGGGAAATCGGTGGAGGACACTGAAGCTTTCTTT. This gives the protein CAWSGKSVEDTEAFF.

V gene TRBV27 combines with J gene TRBJ2-7, with 9 nucleotides matching TRBD2. The CDR3 runs to 14 residues. Germline-derived CDR1 and CDR2 are MNHEY and SMNVEV (reference sequence). Losses at the gene ends were 2 bases for V and 6 bases for J; bases not matched to a gene: 5. The CDR3 spells CASSLRAGGGEQYF. Written as DNA, the CDR3 is TGTGCCAGCAGTTTACGAGCGGGAGGAGGCGAGCAGTACTTC.

The chain carries TRBV6-2 or TRBV6-3 and TRBJ2-5; 8 bases map to TRBD1. CDR1 is MNHEY, CDR2 SVGEGT, per germline. The CDR3 extends over 14 amino acids. Trimming at V came to 5 bases and at J to 1 base, leaving 3 bases not matched to a gene. CDR3 nucleotide sequence: TGTGCCAGCAGTGGGGACAGGACCCAAGAGACCCAGTACTTC. Translating it yields CASSGDRTQETQYF.

The gene calls are TRBV11-2 and TRBJ2-1; D might be TRBD2 (5 bases). The V gene's germline CDR1 is SGHAT and CDR2 FQNNGV. The V gene lost 2 bases and the J gene lost 2 bases, with 10 bases spanning the gap. This CDR3 contains 15 residues. CDR3 loop: CASSLRERPYNEQFF. The CDR3, as DNA: TGTGCCAGCAGCTTAAGGGAGCGACCCTACAATGAGCAGTTCTTC. Together with reference TRBV11-2 and TRBJ2-1, the CDR3 gives the full variable domain: EAGVAQSPRYKIIEKRQSVAFWCNPISGHATLYWYQQILGQGPKLLIQFQNNGVVDDSQLPKDRFSAERLKGVDSTLKIQPAKLEDSAVYLCASSLRERPYNEQFFGPGTRLTVL.

The CDR3 spells CASSYPTGQGSSGNTIYF. The CDR3 nucleotides are TGTGCCAGCAGTTACCCCACTGGACAGGGCTCCTCTGGAAACACCATATATTTT. The chain couples TRBV6-2 or TRBV6-3 to TRBJ1-3; 8 bases map to TRBD1. V lost 2 bases to trimming and J lost 0 bases; unmatched junction nucleotides: 9. This CDR3 has 18 residues. Germline V gene data show CDR1 as MNHEY and CDR2 as SVGEGT.